This TCR beta chain was retrieved from a study of cytomegalovirus exposure and HLA in healthy donors. CDR1 is SGHDT and CDR2 is YYEEEE in the germline V gene. V lost 0 bases, J lost 3 bases, and 9 bases lay in between. CDR3 length: 14 amino acids. The PCR had 60 Vbeta and 13 Jbeta primers. Some clones are missing from TCRdb's copy, which holds only in-frame ones; the method was immunoSEQ multiplex PCR. Of some 94,000 clones listed, 69% are singletons. The source of this sequence is a man aged 50 to 60 in good health and CMV-seronegative. The chain combines TRBV5-6 with TRBJ1-2; perhaps TRBD1 as D (5 bases). Sequenced input: PBMCs. The CDR3 sequence is CASSLGGADYGYTF. In DNA, the CDR3 is TGTGCCAGCAGCTTGGGGGGCGCTGACTATGGCTACACCTTC.